This T cell receptor beta chain is from a study of cytomegalovirus exposure and HLA in healthy donors. Findings and caveats of the study: Later on, analysis showed that most CMV-associated TCR beta chains appeared to be HLA-restricted. Most TCR sequences showed up rarely, but some public TCRs showed up in many donors. Associated with cytomegalovirus, according to the listing, were around 160 TCR beta chains. Available immune exposure information covered CMV serostatus only.

Primers included in the PCR were 60 Vbeta and 13 Jbeta primers. TCRdb's table, derived via immunoSEQ multiplex PCR, lists solely in-frame clones and lacks some. The sample shows around 60,000 clones, approximately 82% of them seen only once. Only a few counts were recorded for this clone. As yet, its antigen is unknown. The CDR3 covers 15 residues. The germline V gene encodes CDR1 MNHEY and CDR2 SVGAGI. V was shortened by 0 bases and J by 4 bases, with 12 bases between the two germline ends. The sample consisted of PBMCs. The clonotype comes from a woman aged 40 to 50 in good health and CMV-seropositive. The chain combines TRBV6-5 with TRBJ1-2; D possibly corresponds to TRBD1 (5 bases). The CDR3: CASSYSGGSTYGYTF. In DNA form, the CDR3 reads TGTGCCAGCAGTTACTCGGGGGGATCCACCTATGGCTACACCTTC.